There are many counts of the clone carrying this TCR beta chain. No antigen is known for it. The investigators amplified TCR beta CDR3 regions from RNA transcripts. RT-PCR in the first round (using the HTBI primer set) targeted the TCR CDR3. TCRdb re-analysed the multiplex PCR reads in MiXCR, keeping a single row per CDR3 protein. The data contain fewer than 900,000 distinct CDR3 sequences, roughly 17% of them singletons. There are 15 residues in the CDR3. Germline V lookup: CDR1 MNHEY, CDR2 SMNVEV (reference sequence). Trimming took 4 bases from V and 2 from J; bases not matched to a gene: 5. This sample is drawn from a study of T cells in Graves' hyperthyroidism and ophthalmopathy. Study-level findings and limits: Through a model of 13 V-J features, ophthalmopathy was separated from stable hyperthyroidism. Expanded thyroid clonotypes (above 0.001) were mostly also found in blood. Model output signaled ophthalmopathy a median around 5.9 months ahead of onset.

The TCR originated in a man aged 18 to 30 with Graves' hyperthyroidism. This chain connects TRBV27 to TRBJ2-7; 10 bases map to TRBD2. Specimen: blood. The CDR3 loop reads CASSSLAGDTYEQYF. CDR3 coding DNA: TGTGCCAGCAGTTCTCTAGCGGGAGATACCTACGAGCAGTACTTC.